This T cell receptor beta chain was found in a study of T cell responses to AZD1222 COVID-19 vaccine. Notes on the study in general: Repertoires were sampled only after the peak T cell response. It should be noted that donors were predominantly white British and more often female, and clonal diversity was possibly underestimated.

As regards this clone: Its specificity is unknown.

The CDR3 is made up of 15 amino acids. Deletions cut 0 bases from V and 2 bases from J, with 8 bases between. The germline gives CDR1 SGHTA, CDR2 FQGNSA. Clones were sequenced by immunoSEQ multiplex PCR, and TCRdb holds only the in-frame ones, with some missing. The data contain roughly 55,000 clones, more than 70% of them singletons. The source of this sequence is an adult in good health. The chain links TRBV7-2 to TRBJ2-1, with D hard to call. The specimen was peripheral blood, collected on day 0 of AZD1222 vaccination. This CDR3 reads CASSLAPNPYNEQFF. CDR3 in DNA: TGTGCCAGCAGCTTAGCACCGAACCCCTACAATGAGCAGTTCTTC.